Presented here are 28 T cell receptor beta chains from one specimen sequenced in a study of shared clonotypes between healthy human individuals. CD45RO-negative, CCR7-selected cells formed the naive CD8 fraction, which excluded terminally differentiated effector memory CD45RA+ cells. Sequencing used immunoSEQ multiplex PCR; TCRdb keeps in-frame clones, though not all of them. This sample has 1.5 million to 2.5 million clones, with about 95% found just once. Sequenced input: naive CD8+ T cells sorted from blood. All receptors derive from a man aged 18 to 30 in good health.

DNA for the CDR3: TGTGCCAGCAGCGCGACCGACAGCTATGGCTACACCTTC. Amino acid sequence: CASSATDSYGYTF. The V gene is TRBV13, the J gene TRBJ1-2; a weak D match, TRBD1 (5 bases). Trimming took off 5 bases at V and 4 bases at J, with 11 bases between the two ends. This CDR3 has 13 amino acids. CDR1 and CDR2 (germline): PRHDT, FYEKMQ (reference sequence).

This chain joins TRBV6-5 and TRBJ2-5; D is ambiguous. The germline gives CDR1 MNHEY, CDR2 SVGAGI. The CDR3 is 14 amino acids. V gave up 4 bases and J gave up 0 bases, with 9 bases separating them. CDR3 sequence: CASSLTGYQETQYF. Written as DNA, the CDR3 is TGTGCCAGCAGTTTGACTGGGTACCAAGAGACCCAGTACTTC.

About this clone: This same CDR3 is encoded by further DNA sequences in the sample. The V call is TRBV4-3, the J call TRBJ2-1, with 11 bases that match TRBD2. Germline CDR1 and CDR2: LGHNA and YSLEER. The CDR3 spans 16 residues. The trim removed 0 bases at V and 5 bases at J, leaving 3 bases unmatched. The CDR3 DNA sequence: TGCGCCAGCAGCCAAGAACTAGCGGGAGAAGACAATGAGCAGTTCTTC. Its translation is CASSQELAGEDNEQFF.

J is TRBJ2-7 and V is TRBV5-4; 7 nucleotides align to TRBD2. J gave up 3 bases and V 4 bases, and 7 bases lay outside the gene matches. Per the germline V gene, CDR1 is SGHNT and CDR2 is YYREEE (reference sequence). The CDR3 has 14 residues. The CDR3 bases are TGTGCCAGCAGCCCGGATTCGGGGGGCTACGAGCAGTACTTC. This translates into CASSPDSGGYEQYF. Full variable domain (missing parts from reference TRBV5-4 and TRBJ2-7): ETGVTQSPTHLIKTRGQQVTLRCSSQSGHNTVSWYQQALGQGPQFIFQYYREEENGRGNFPPRFSGLQFPNYSSELNVNALELDDSALYLCASSPDSGGYEQYFGPGTRLTVT.

Of note for this clone: A read error may explain this, as a much larger clone is one base away. The same CDR3 also results from other DNA sequences found in this sample. The chain uses TRBV9 and TRBJ1-1, with D possibly TRBD1 on 6 matching bases. V lost 0 bases and J lost 5, with 8 bases in between. The CDR3 has 13 residues. Germline lookup yields CDR1 SGDLS and CDR2 YYNGEE. The CDR3 DNA reads TGTGCCAGCAGCGTAGGGGGGGCTACTGAAGCTTTCTTT. Translated, it gives CASSVGGATEAFF.

The chain uses TRBV9 and TRBJ2-2; maybe TRBD1 (6 bases). CDR1 and CDR2 (germline): SGDLS, YYNGEE. The CDR3 has 15 amino acids. V lost 1 base, J lost 4 bases, and 11 bases lay in between. The CDR3 DNA follows: TGTGCCAGCAGCGTATATGGGGGCCCCACCGGGGAGCTGTTTTTT. It translates to CASSVYGGPTGELFF.

The chain carries TRBV5-4 and TRBJ2-7; either TRBD1 or TRBD2 may fit D (6 bases each). CDR1 and CDR2 from the germline V gene are SGHNT and YYREEE (reference sequence). This CDR3 spans 15 amino acids. V was clipped by 1 base and J by 3 bases, with 14 bases between them. CDR3 residues: CASSLIGGRVYEQYF. Written as DNA, the CDR3 is TGTGCCAGCAGCTTGATAGGGGGGCGCGTCTACGAGCAGTACTTC.

Turning to this clone: The sample contains more than one DNA sequence encoding this CDR3. This chain joins TRBV7-9 and TRBJ2-7; 8 bases are a match to TRBD1. This CDR3 is 16 amino acids long. Germline V gives CDR1 SEHNR, CDR2 FQNEAQ (reference sequence). The ends lost 1 base at V and 0 bases at J; junction bases unmatched: 5. The CDR3 DNA sequence: TGTGCCAGCAGCTTAGTGGGGCAGGGGGCCTCCTACGAGCAGTACTTC. Residues: CASSLVGQGASYEQYF.

A remark on this clone: The identical CDR3 is also encoded by other nucleotide sequences in the sample. The chain couples TRBV6-5 to TRBJ2-7; possible D gene TRBD2, 5 bases. Trimming took off 2 bases at V and 0 bases at J, with 8 bases between the two ends. The CDR3 sequence is 14 residues long. Germline CDR1 reads MNHEY; CDR2 reads SVGAGI. The CDR3: CASSYGGGSYEQYF. The CDR3 DNA is TGTGCCAGCAGTTACGGAGGTGGCTCCTACGAGCAGTACTTC.

This chain joins TRBV10-1 and TRBJ2-1; possibly TRBD2 for D (6 bases). Trimming took 3 bases from V and 5 from J, leaving 8 bases between them. Germline V lookup: CDR1 WNHNN, CDR2 SYGVQD (reference sequence). The CDR3 is 13 amino acids. The CDR3 DNA sequence: TGCGCCAGCAGTGATTGGGGGGACAATGAGCAGTTCTTC. Protein sequence: CASSDWGDNEQFF.

The gene calls are TRBV7-2 and TRBJ2-7; 9 bases are a match to TRBD2. This CDR3 contains 17 residues. Losses at the gene ends were 4 bases for V and 0 bases for J; bases not matched to a gene: 10. Germline V lookup: CDR1 SGHTA, CDR2 FQGNSA. The CDR3: CASSSGGSGSFSYEQYF. The CDR3 bases are TGTGCCAGCAGCTCAGGGGGTAGCGGGAGCTTCTCCTACGAGCAGTACTTC. The complete variable domain, with remaining parts taken from reference TRBV7-2 and TRBJ2-7, reads GAGVSQSPSNKVTEKGKDVELRCDPISGHTALYWYRQSLGQGLEFLIYFQGNSAPDKSGLPSDRFSAERTGGSVSTLTIQRTQQEDSAVYLCASSSGGSGSFSYEQYFGPGTRLTVT.

The V call is TRBV28, the J call TRBJ2-5; D unclear. V lost 5 bases and J 2 bases, leaving 18 bases between the germline ends. The CDR3 length is 16 residues. Germline loops: CDR1 MDHEN, CDR2 SYDVKM. The CDR3 nucleotides are TGTGCCAGCAGTCCGTTGTGGACGGCCCTTCAAGAGACCCAGTACTTC. It codes for CASSPLWTALQETQYF.

The V call is TRBV9, the J call TRBJ1-1; D gene unclear. The CDR3 consists of 14 residues. V was trimmed by 5 bases and J by 1 base, leaving 12 bases between them. CDR1 and CDR2 from the germline V gene are SGDLS and YYNGEE. CDR3 nucleotide sequence: TGTGCCAGCAGTCATAGTAACGGGAACACTGAAGCTTTCTTT. It specifies CASSHSNGNTEAFF.

The chain uses TRBV2 and TRBJ2-1, with D possibly TRBD1 on 6 matching bases. CDR3 length: 15 residues. Trimming took 5 bases from V and 3 from J, leaving 14 bases between them. CDR1 and CDR2 from the germline V gene are SNHLY and FYNNEI. CDR3 sequence (DNA): TGTGCCAGCAGTCACTCCGGGACAAACTACAATGAGCAGTTCTTC. This codes for CASSHSGTNYNEQFF.

The rearrangement joins TRBV5-6 to TRBJ2-3; possible D gene TRBD1, 5 bases. Deletions cut 0 bases from V and 2 bases from J, with 7 bases between. The CDR3 has 14 amino acids. Germline CDR1 SGHDT, CDR2 YYEEEE. CDR3 residues: CASSLGQLTDTQYF. CDR3 DNA: TGTGCCAGCAGCTTGGGACAGCTCACAGATACGCAGTATTTT.

This clone was detected only a few times. This chain uses TRBV7-2 with TRBJ2-7; 10 bases line up with TRBD2. Germline V CDR1 and CDR2: SGHTA, FQGNSA. The CDR3 is 15 residues long. J lost 3 bases, V lost 4 bases, and 6 bases had no gene match. This CDR3 reads CASSSVGLADYEQYF. The CDR3 DNA follows: TGTGCCAGCAGCTCCGTAGGACTAGCGGACTACGAGCAGTACTTC. The full variable domain, with the rest looked up from reference TRBV7-2 and TRBJ2-7, is GAGVSQSPSNKVTEKGKDVELRCDPISGHTALYWYRQSLGQGLEFLIYFQGNSAPDKSGLPSDRFSAERTGGSVSTLTIQRTQQEDSAVYLCASSSVGLADYEQYFGPGTRLTVT.

This rearrangement joins TRBV28 to TRBJ1-5; D remains ambiguous. The CDR3 runs 15 residues. Germline V gene lookup returns CDR1 MDHEN and CDR2 SYDVKM. Trimming stripped 3 bases from V and 3 bases from J, with 12 bases between. CDR3 nucleotide sequence: TGTGCCAGCAGTTTCGGACCGGGGTACAATCAGCCCCAGCATTTT. It is translated as CASSFGPGYNQPQHF.

The chain joins TRBV28 to TRBJ1-6, with D uncertain. CDR3 length equals 17 residues. In germline, CDR1 is MDHEN, CDR2 SYDVKM. V was clipped by 3 bases and J by 0 bases, with 12 bases between them. The CDR3: CASSLEPLSSYNSPLHF. The CDR3 DNA reads as TGTGCCAGCAGTTTGGAGCCTCTGAGCTCCTATAATTCACCCCTCCACTTT.

The chain recombines TRBV28 with TRBJ2-7; TRBD1 aligns across 8 bases. CDR1 and CDR2 (germline): MDHEN, SYDVKM. The CDR3 is made up of 15 amino acids. After removal of 5 bases from V and 7 bases from J, the junction contained 13 bases not matched to a gene. The DNA for the CDR3 is TGTGCCAGCAGTGGAAGGACAGGGTGGTATCGGGAGCAGTACTTC. This sequence encodes CASSGRTGWYREQYF. The full variable domain, rest sourced from reference TRBV28 and TRBJ2-7, is DVKVTQSSRYLVKRTGEKVFLECVQDMDHENMFWYRQDPGLGLRLIYFSYDVKMKEKGDIPEGYSVSREKKERFSLILESASTNQTSMYLCASSGRTGWYREQYFGPGTRLTVT.

The chain recombines TRBV10-2 with TRBJ2-7, with unresolved D. CDR3 size: 10 residues. Trimming took 4 bases from V and 5 from J, leaving 3 bases between them. In germline, CDR1 is WSHSY, CDR2 SAAADI. The CDR3 DNA sequence: TGCGCCAGCAGTGGACACGAGCAGTACTTC. It translates to CASSGHEQYF.

The V call is TRBV7-9, the J call TRBJ1-3, with 8 nucleotides matching TRBD1. The V and J ends lost 2 bases and 4 bases, in that order; junction bases with no gene match: 10. This CDR3 is built from 17 residues. The germline V gene has CDR1 SEHNR and CDR2 FQNEAQ (reference sequence). Here the CDR3 reads CASSLSRGQGGGNTIYF. The CDR3 DNA sequence: TGTGCCAGCAGCTTATCGCGAGGACAGGGCGGCGGAAACACCATATATTTT.

The V call is TRBV6-5, the J call TRBJ2-7; D might be TRBD2 (6 bases). Between the trimmed V and J ends, which lost 11 bases and 3 bases, there was a span of 20 bases. Germline V gives CDR1 MNHEY, CDR2 SVGAGI. This CDR3 region has 14 residues. CDR3 sequence reads: CAGSGRQDRYEQYF. The CDR3 nucleotides are TGTGCCGGAAGCGGGCGGCAGGACCGCTACGAGCAGTACTTC.

V usage is TRBV10-1 and J usage is TRBJ2-3, with 8 bases identical to TRBD2. Per germline, CDR1 WNHNN and CDR2 SYGVQD (reference sequence). J was trimmed by 2 bases and V by 5 bases; bases with no gene match: 9. CDR3 size: 16 residues. Written as DNA, the CDR3 is TGCGCCAGCAGTAAAAGTTCGGGGGGGCTCACAGATACGCAGTATTTT. This gives the protein CASSKSSGGLTDTQYF.

V and J are TRBV4-2 and TRBJ2-5; a possible D gene is TRBD2 (6 bases). The CDR3 runs to 12 residues. Trimming pared 3 bases from V and 9 bases from J, leaving 11 bases between. Germline CDR1 reads LGHNA; CDR2 reads YNFKEQ. CDR3 nucleotide sequence: TGTGCCAGCAGCCAGGGGCCGGGGGCCCAGTACTTC. It yields the protein CASSQGPGAQYF.

As to this clone: One end of the junction fails to match germline, which may point to a read error. This chain joins TRBV7-7 and TRBJ2-1; D is perhaps TRBD2 (5 bases). The CDR3 runs 16 residues. Germline-derived CDR1 and CDR2 are SSHAT and FNYEAQ (reference sequence). CDR3 amino acids: CASSLAPGSSYNEQFF. CDR3 in DNA: TGTGCTAGCAGCTTAGCTCCGGGGAGCTCCTACAATGAGCAGTTCTTC.

Notes on this clone: The same CDR3 can be traced to other DNA sequences in this sample. The chain joins TRBV13 to TRBJ2-7, with a possible D match to TRBD2 (6 bases). V was clipped by 3 bases and J by 1 base, with 10 bases between them. CDR1 and CDR2 (germline): PRHDT, FYEKMQ (reference sequence). The CDR3 covers 14 residues. The CDR3 DNA reads as TGTGCCAGCAGCTTTAGCGGAAGATCCTACGAGCAGTACTTC. This encodes CASSFSGRSYEQYF.

This chain links TRBV5-1 with TRBJ2-3; 11 nucleotides align to TRBD2. The V gene end was trimmed by 4 bases and the J gene end by 2 bases; junction bases not matched to a gene: 6. CDR1 and CDR2 from the germline V gene are SGHRS and YFSETQ. This CDR3 contains 16 residues. The CDR3 DNA is TGCGCCAGCAGCGGCCGACTAGCGGGGACCACAGATACGCAGTATTTT. Its translation is CASSGRLAGTTDTQYF. The variable domain in full, with the rest retrieved from reference TRBV5-1 and TRBJ2-3, is KAGVTQTPRYLIKTRGQQVTLSCSPISGHRSVSWYQQTPGQGLQFLFEYFSETQRNKGNFPGRFSGRQFSNSRSEMNVSTLELGDSALYLCASSGRLAGTTDTQYFGPGTRLTVL.

V usage is TRBV14 and J usage is TRBJ2-5; the D is unclear. CDR1 and CDR2 from the germline V gene are SGHDN and FVKESK. Trimming shortened V by 4 bases and J by 2 bases, and 17 bases separated the two germline ends. This CDR3 spans 16 amino acids. CDR3 amino acids: CASSPTDSAIQETQYF. The CDR3 region has the DNA TGTGCCAGCAGCCCAACCGATTCAGCAATTCAAGAGACCCAGTACTTC.